This T cell receptor (beta chain) appears in the sequencing data of a study of blood T cell repertoires in COVID-19. This table comes from immunoSEQ multiplex PCR, and its TCRdb copy is limited to in-frame clones, with some not included. Counted here are 180,000 or so clones, about 76% occurring once; the ten biggest clones make up around 8.9%. Per germline, CDR1 SGHVS and CDR2 FQNEAQ. The CDR3 contains 15 residues. V lost 4 bases to trimming and J lost 3 bases, with 15 bases between them. This clonotype was obtained from a woman in her fifties or sixties with active or convalescent COVID-19. V gene TRBV7-8 combines with J gene TRBJ1-2; D may be TRBD1 (6 bases). Sequenced input: peripheral blood. CDR3 loop: CASSSLGALDYGYTF. The DNA of the CDR3 is TGTGCCAGCAGCTCCTTGGGGGCGCTGGACTATGGCTACACCTTC.